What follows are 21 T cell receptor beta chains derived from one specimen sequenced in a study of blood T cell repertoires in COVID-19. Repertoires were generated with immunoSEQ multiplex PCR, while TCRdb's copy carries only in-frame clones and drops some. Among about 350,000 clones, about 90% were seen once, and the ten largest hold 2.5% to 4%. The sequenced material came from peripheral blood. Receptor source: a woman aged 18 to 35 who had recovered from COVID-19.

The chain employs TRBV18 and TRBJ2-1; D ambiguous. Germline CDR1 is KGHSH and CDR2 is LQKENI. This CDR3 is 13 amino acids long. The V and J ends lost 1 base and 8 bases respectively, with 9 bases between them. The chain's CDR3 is CASSPLAADEQFF. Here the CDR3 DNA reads TGTGCCAGCTCACCACTCGCCGCGGATGAGCAGTTCTTC.

CDR3 sequence reads: CASSQGTSGRAEFF. CDR3 bases: TGCGCCAGCAGCCAAGGTACTAGCGGGAGGGCCGAGTTCTTC. The chain links TRBV4-3 to TRBJ2-1, with 13 bases aligning to TRBD2. V lost 1 base to trimming and J lost 14 bases; unmatched junction nucleotides: 5. The germline gives CDR1 LGHNA, CDR2 YSLEER. The CDR3 totals 14 residues.

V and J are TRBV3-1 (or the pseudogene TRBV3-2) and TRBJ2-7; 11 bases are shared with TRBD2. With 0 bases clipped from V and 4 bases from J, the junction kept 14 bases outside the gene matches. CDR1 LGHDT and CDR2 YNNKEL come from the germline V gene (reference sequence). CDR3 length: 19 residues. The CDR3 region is CASSQDPVLSGRELYEQYV. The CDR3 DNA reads TGTGCCAGCAGCCAAGATCCGGTACTTAGCGGGAGGGAGCTTTACGAGCAGTACGTC.

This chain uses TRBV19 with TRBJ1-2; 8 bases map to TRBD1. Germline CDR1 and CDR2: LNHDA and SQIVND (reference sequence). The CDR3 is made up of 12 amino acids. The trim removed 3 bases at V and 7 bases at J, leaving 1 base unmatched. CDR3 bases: TGTGCCAGTAGTATCGGACAGGGTGGCTACACCTTC. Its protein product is CASSIGQGGYTF.

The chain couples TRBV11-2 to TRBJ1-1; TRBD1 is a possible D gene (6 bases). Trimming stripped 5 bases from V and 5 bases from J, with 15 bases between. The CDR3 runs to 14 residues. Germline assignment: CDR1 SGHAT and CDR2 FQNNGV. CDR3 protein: CASSPPGAGTEAFF. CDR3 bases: TGTGCCAGCAGCCCCCCAGGGGCCGGGACTGAAGCTTTCTTT. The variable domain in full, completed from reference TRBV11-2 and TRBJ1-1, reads EAGVAQSPRYKIIEKRQSVAFWCNPISGHATLYWYQQILGQGPKLLIQFQNNGVVDDSQLPKDRFSAERLKGVDSTLKIQPAKLEDSAVYLCASSPPGAGTEAFFGQGTRLTVV.

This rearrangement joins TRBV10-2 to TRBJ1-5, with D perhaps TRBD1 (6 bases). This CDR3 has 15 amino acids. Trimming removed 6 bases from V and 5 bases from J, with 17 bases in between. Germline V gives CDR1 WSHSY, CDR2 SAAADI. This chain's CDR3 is CASSTRGSTYQPQHF. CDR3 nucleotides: TGCGCCAGCAGCACCAGGGGAAGCACCTATCAGCCCCAGCATTTT.

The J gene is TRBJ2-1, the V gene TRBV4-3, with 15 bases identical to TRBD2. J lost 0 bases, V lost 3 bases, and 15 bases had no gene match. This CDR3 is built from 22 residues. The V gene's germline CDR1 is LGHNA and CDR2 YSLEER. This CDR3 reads CASSQRGPGLAGGRGSYNEQFF. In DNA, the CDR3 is TGCGCCAGCAGCCAGAGGGGGCCGGGACTAGCGGGGGGCCGGGGCTCCTACAATGAGCAGTTCTTC.

The CDR3 DNA is TGTGCCAGCAGTCCCGGGACTAGCAGAATTGAGCAGTTCTTC. Its protein is CASSPGTSRIEQFF. The V and J genes are TRBV6-2 or TRBV6-3 and TRBJ2-1; 9 nucleotides match TRBD2. Germline V gene lookup returns CDR1 MNHEY and CDR2 SVGEGT. The CDR3 runs to 14 residues. Trimming took 5 bases from V and 9 from J; bases not matched to a gene: 8.

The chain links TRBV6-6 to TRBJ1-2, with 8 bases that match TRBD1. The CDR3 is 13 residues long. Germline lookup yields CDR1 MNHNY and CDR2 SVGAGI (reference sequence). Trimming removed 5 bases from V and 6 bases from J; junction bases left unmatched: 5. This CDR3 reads CASSPGQGDGYTF. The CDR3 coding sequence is TGTGCCAGCAGTCCCGGACAGGGTGATGGCTACACCTTC.

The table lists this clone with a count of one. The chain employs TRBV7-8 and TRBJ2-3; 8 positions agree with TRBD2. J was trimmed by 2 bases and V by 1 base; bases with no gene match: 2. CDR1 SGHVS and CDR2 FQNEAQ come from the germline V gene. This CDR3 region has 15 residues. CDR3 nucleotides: TGTGCCAGCAGCTTAGTTAGCGGGGCCACAGATACGCAGTATTTT. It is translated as CASSLVSGATDTQYF.

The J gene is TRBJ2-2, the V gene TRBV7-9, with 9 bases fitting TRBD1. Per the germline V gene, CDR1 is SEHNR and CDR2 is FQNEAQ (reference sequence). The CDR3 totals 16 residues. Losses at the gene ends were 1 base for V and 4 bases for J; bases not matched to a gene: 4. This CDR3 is CASSLGPGQGTGELFF. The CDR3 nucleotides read TGTGCCAGCAGCTTAGGACCGGGACAGGGCACCGGGGAGCTGTTTTTT.

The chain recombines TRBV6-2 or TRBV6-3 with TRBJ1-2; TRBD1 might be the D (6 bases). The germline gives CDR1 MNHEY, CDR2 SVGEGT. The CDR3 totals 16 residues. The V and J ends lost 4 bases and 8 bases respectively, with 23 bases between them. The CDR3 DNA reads TGTGCCAGCAGTTTTCGGCTTGGGACAAGGCTTTTGGGCTACACCTTC. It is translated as CASSFRLGTRLLGYTF.

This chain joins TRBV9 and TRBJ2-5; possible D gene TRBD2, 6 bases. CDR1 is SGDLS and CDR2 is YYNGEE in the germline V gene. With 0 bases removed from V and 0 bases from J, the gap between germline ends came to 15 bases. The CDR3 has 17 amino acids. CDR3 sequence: CASSVAPNRDYQETQYF. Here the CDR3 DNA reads TGTGCCAGCAGCGTAGCCCCCAACCGGGACTACCAAGAGACCCAGTACTTC.

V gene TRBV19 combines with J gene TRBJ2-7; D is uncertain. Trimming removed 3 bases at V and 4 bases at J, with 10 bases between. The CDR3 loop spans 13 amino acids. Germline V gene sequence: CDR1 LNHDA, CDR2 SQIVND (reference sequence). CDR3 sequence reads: CASSMVQPYEQYV. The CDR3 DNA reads TGTGCCAGTAGTATGGTACAGCCTTACGAGCAGTACGTC.

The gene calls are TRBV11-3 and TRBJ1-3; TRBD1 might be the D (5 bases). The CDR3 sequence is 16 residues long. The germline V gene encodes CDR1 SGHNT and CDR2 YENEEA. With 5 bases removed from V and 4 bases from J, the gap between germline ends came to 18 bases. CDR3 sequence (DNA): TGTGCCAGCAGCCCGGGTATTCAGGGCGGCGGAAACACCATATATTTT. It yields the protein CASSPGIQGGGNTIYF.

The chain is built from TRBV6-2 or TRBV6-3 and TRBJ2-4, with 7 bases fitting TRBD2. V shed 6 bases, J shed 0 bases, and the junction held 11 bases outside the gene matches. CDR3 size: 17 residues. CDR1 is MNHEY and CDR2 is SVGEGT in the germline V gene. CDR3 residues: CASSDGLGPLAKNIQYF. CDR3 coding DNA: TGTGCCAGCAGCGACGGACTAGGCCCCTTAGCCAAAAACATTCAGTACTTC.

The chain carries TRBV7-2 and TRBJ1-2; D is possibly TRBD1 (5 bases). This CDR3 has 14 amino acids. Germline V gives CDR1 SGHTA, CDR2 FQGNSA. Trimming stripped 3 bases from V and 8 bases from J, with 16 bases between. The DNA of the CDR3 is TGTGCCAGCAGCTTCTATAGGCAGGGTGAAGGCTACACCTTC. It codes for CASSFYRQGEGYTF.

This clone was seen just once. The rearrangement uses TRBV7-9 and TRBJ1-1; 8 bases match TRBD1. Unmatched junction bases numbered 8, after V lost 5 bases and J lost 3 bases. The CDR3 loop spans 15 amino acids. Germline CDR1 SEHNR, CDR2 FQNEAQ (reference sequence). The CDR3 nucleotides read TGTGCCAGCAGCACCCGGACAGGGTTGGACACTGAAGCTTTCTTT. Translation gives CASSTRTGLDTEAFF.

The CDR3 protein is CASSIGGPNEQFF. The CDR3 coding sequence is TGTGCCAGTAGTATCGGGGGGCCCAATGAGCAGTTCTTC. The chain uses TRBV19 and TRBJ2-1; D possibly corresponds to TRBD2 (7 bases). Germline V gives CDR1 LNHDA, CDR2 SQIVND (reference sequence). The CDR3 consists of 13 residues. The germline V and J ends were trimmed by 3 bases and 6 bases, with 9 bases remaining between them. Full variable domain (remainder filled in from reference TRBV19 and TRBJ2-1): DGGITQSPKYLFRKEGQNVTLSCEQNLNHDAMYWYRQDPGQGLRLIYYSQIVNDFQKGDIAEGYSVSREKKESFPLTVTSAQKNPTAFYLCASSIGGPNEQFFGPGTRLTVL.

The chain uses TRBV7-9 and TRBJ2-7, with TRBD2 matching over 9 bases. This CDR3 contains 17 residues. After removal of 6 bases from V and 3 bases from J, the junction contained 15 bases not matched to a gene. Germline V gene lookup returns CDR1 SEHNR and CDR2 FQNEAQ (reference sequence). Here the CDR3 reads CASSRRDGREGIYEQYV. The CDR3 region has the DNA TGTGCCAGCAGTAGAAGAGATGGGCGGGAGGGCATCTACGAGCAGTACGTC.

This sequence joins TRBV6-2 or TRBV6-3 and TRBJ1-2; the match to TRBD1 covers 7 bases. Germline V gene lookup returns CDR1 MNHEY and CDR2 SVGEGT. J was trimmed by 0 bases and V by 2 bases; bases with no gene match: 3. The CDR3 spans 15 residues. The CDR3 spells CASSYPGTANYGYTF. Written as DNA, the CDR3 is TGTGCCAGCAGTTACCCGGGGACAGCTAACTATGGCTACACCTTC.